The present T cell receptor (beta chain) was sequenced within a study of OX40 agonist ivuxolimab in advanced cancers. Study in general: Each dose-escalation patient presented with hepatocellular carcinoma, melanoma, renal cell or head and neck cancer. Of mixed ages from about 20 to 80 and averaging approximately 60 years, the group was approximately 80% male.

The CDR3 extends over 15 amino acids. V was trimmed by 2 bases and J by 6 bases, leaving 14 bases between them. Per germline, CDR1 SGHTA and CDR2 FQGTGA. Sequencing was performed with immunoSEQ multiplex PCR; in TCRdb, only in-frame clones are kept and a portion is missing. The sample has about 79,000 clones; about nine tenths are singletons. Study-wide results and caveats: On average, a greater number of expanded clones characterised CD8+ T cells relative to CD4+.

Comment on this clone: Its antigen is not identified.

J is TRBJ2-1 and V is TRBV7-3; no definite D call. This sequence was found in an adult with an advanced solid tumor such as melanoma, head and neck, liver or kidney cancer. This specimen consisted of CD4+ or CD8+ T cells sorted from blood, obtained in a trial of the OX40 agonist ivuxolimab. CDR3 residues: CASSLGVDGGNEQFF. The CDR3 DNA reads TGTGCCAGCAGCTTAGGAGTGGATGGCGGCAATGAGCAGTTCTTC.